This TCR beta chain is drawn from a study of molecular identifiers for immune sequencing clone quantification (dated by TCRdb to between 2018 and 2020). For the wider study: In a replicate experiment, RNA from about 20,000 or 100,000 naive CD8 T cells was split into five aliquots, four of which were sequenced. This methods study used CD8 T cells to benchmark TCR RNA copy counting and molecular-identifier clustering-based TCR repertoire sequencing (MIDCIRS). On the study overall, not on this receptor specifically: In CMV-specific effector cells, over 97% of molecules were held by clones above 20 RNA copies, whereas under 1% of molecules were held by such clones in naive cells. Modeling indicated roughly 3.3 TCR RNA copies recovered per cell, compared with roughly 10 by digital PCR, which implies a capture efficiency of 25% to 35%. When barcode sub-clustering was omitted, TCR diversity was inflated by chimeric consensus sequences, with chimeras reaching as high as 47%. Spiked-in Jurkat TCR RNA (about ten copies' worth), which is not part of the donor repertoire, was contained in the naive libraries. Spiked-in Jurkat TCR RNA equivalent to a single cell was reported to be detectable even among some 910,000 naive CD8 T cells. Highly expanded clone sizes could be underestimated because identical TCR molecules may share a barcode.

Libraries of naive CD8 T cells were generated from around 20,000 to 990,000 sorted cells, with 10%, 30% or 50% of the purified RNA used. Naive CD8 T cells were FACS-sorted as CD8+CD4-CCR7+CD45RA+ on a BD FACSAria II into RLT Plus buffer. Detection sensitivity was tested by spiking Jurkat RNA equal to 9 to 10 TCR copies' worth into samples containing roughly 17,000-1,000,000 naive CD8 T cells. CD8 T cells were enriched using RosetteSep CD8+ T Cell Enrichment Cocktail and Ficoll-Paque, and the enriched cells then underwent ACK red cell lysis. To note about this clonotype: What antigen it recognizes has not been identified. This CDR3 is missing its conserved last phenylalanine or tryptophan, likely due to a read error. No DNA is shown, since the ends of the CDR3 on it are uncertain; the CDR3 is the one TCRdb lists.

Libraries were built with PCR. Sequencing took place on a NextSeq 500. Bulk TCR libraries were made following a previously described method, with the TCR primers given in Table S5. Purification of total RNA was performed with the Qiagen AllPrep DNA/RNA kit. Reads from multiple sequencing runs of the same library were pooled before analysis. In the paper's pipeline: Reads were retained only if their TCR constant sequence matched exactly, and those retained reads were trimmed to 150 nt and grouped according to their 12-nt molecular barcodes. Reads in each barcode group were sub-clustered using a 15% Levenshtein threshold, and a quality-weighted consensus sequence was built for each RNA molecule. Non-functional sequences were discarded, and so were lower-count sequences lying one edit away from another sequence. On the basis of fitting two negative binomial distributions, barcode sub-clusters with fewer than 20% of the maximum read count were discarded. TCRdb took the public reads, trimmed them with fastp at Q25, ran MiXCR for clone calling and kept in-frame beta chains. Rows matching on CDR3 protein sequence are summarized as one entry with the most common DNA and genes. It is TCRdb's table, rather than the study itself, that gives the V and J calls and clone size. This sample is represented by roughly 630,000 distinct CDR3 sequences; about 25% of them were singletons. The ten largest account for 0.6% to 0.9% of the sample.

Taken from the germline V gene, the CDR1 and CDR2 loops are MNHEY and SVGEGT. The CDR3 contains 12 residues when both ends are counted. The sequenced sample consisted of naive CD8+ T cells from blood, with Jurkat cell RNA spiked in. The cell subset or site label for this specimen denotes: FACS-sorted CD8+CD4-CCR7+CD45RA+ naive T cells. This clonotype was sampled from a human donor in good health. Some libraries in this study had Jurkat cell RNA spiked in. Recombination linked TRBV6-2 or TRBV6-3 to TRBJ2-3. CDR3 region: CASSLNENWWYV.